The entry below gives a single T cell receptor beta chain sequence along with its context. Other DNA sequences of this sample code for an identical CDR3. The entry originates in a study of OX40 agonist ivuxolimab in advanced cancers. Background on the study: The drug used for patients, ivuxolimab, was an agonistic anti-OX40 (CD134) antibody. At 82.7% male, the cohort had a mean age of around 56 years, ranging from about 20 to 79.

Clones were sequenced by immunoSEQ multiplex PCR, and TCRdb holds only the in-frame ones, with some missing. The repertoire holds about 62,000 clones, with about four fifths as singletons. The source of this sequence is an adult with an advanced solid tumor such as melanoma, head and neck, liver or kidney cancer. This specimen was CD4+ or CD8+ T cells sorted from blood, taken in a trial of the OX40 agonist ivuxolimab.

CDR3 nucleotide sequence: TGTGCCAGCAGCTTAAGACTAGCGCAACAAGAGACCCAGTACTTC. Amino acid sequence: CASSLRLAQQETQYF. This chain joins TRBV7-9 and TRBJ2-5; 8 nucleotides match TRBD2. CDR3 length: 15 amino acids. Germline V gene data show CDR1 as SEHNR and CDR2 as FQNEAQ (reference sequence). V lost 2 bases, J lost 2 bases, and 4 bases stayed unmatched.